This T cell receptor (beta chain) comes out of a study of response to subunit inactivated influenza vaccine. Study observations and caveats: Only a handful of new T cells, the authors suggested, are recruited with each seasonal influenza vaccination.

The CDR3 totals 16 residues. Germline V gene sequence: CDR1 KGHDR, CDR2 SFDVKD. Trimming cost V 4 bases and J 1 base; bases outside gene matches: 3. TCRdb reprocessed the RT-PCR reads with MiXCR, giving one entry per CDR3 protein. This sample carries 650,000 to 800,000 distinct CDR3 sequences, approximately 15% of them seen once, and the ten largest clones take approximately 6.5%. About this clonotype: The antigen is not known.

The input for sequencing was PBMCs from blood, taken 14 to 15 days before vaccination. This chain links TRBV24-1 with TRBJ2-2, with 9 positions matching TRBD1. This receptor was identified in a man aged 45-65 years who received an inactivated influenza vaccine. CDR3 loop: CATSERDRVNTGELFF. The CDR3 DNA reads as TGTGCCACCAGTGAAAGGGACAGGGTGAACACCGGGGAGCTGTTTTTT.